A selection of T cell receptor beta chains follows, all from one sample in a study of T cells in tumors after PD-1 blockade. TCRdb keeps only in-frame clones here, not all; method: immunoSEQ multiplex PCR. The sample lists tens of thousands of clones; 65% to 80% were seen once. The sample consisted of PBMCs, taken before anti-PD-1 therapy. The source is a human donor with advanced basal cell or squamous cell carcinoma (not recorded which). CDR3s include the opening cysteine and the closing phenylalanine or tryptophan. D genes are given only for firm matches. The size field is filled for only some rows; it gives once, few, many or a size class.

J gene,clone size,V gene,D gene,CDR3 DNA,CDR3 protein
TRBJ1-1,.,TRBV3-1/TRBV3-2,TRBD1,TGTGCCAGCACAATCGGTACAGGGGGCCTCAACACTGAAGCTTTCTTT,CASTIGTGGLNTEAFF
TRBJ2-7,.,TRBV3-1/TRBV3-2,TRBD1,TGTGCCAGCAGCCATCACGGACAGGGGGGGGAGCAGTACTTC,CASSHHGQGGEQYF
TRBJ2-5,.,TRBV7-9,.,TGTGCCAGCAGCTTAGGTTCACAGGTGTACGAGACCCAGTACTTC,CASSLGSQVYETQYF
TRBJ1-4,once,TRBV4-1,.,TGCGCCAGCAGCCAAGTGTCCGAGAATGAAAAACTGTTTTTT,CASSQVSENEKLFF
TRBJ2-7,few,TRBV7-6,TRBD2,TGTGCCAGCAGCTCCCCTAGCGGGGGGTCCTACGAGCAGTACTTC,CASSSPSGGSYEQYF
TRBJ2-1,once,TRBV19,.,TGTGCCAGTAGTCCAAAGACGGAGTACAATGAGCAGTTCTTC,CASSPKTEYNEQFF
TRBJ2-7,once,TRBV4-1,.,TGCGCCAGCAGCCAAGATGGAGGGAGTAACGAGCAGTACTTC,CASSQDGGSNEQYF
TRBJ2-3,.,TRBV19,TRBD2,TGTGCCAGTAGTATGACTAGCGGGAGGGCCGGGGATACGCAGTATTTT,CASSMTSGRAGDTQYF
TRBJ2-1,.,TRBV19,.,TGTGCCAGTAGTATCAACTCTGACAGATACAATGAGCAGTTCTTC,CASSINSDRYNEQFF
TRBJ1-1,.,TRBV7-2,.,TGTGCCAGCAGTCTGAAGCTGGCGCTTGAAGCTTTCTTT,CASSLKLALEAFF
TRBJ2-3,.,TRBV5-1,.,TGCGCCAGCAGCCCCGCCACAGGGTTCACAGATACGCAGTATTTT,CASSPATGFTDTQYF
TRBJ2-3,few,TRBV3-1/TRBV3-2,TRBD2,TGTGCCAGCAGCCAAGTAGCGGGGGGTATACCAGATACGCAGTATTTT,CASSQVAGGIPDTQYF
TRBJ2-3,.,TRBV18,.,TGTGCCAGCTCACCACCGGCTAGCGGCACAGATACGCAGTATTTT,CASSPPASGTDTQYF
TRBJ2-7,.,TRBV19,TRBD2,TGTGCCAGTAGTATCGCGGTCGCGGGAGCTGAGCAGTACTTC,CASSIAVAGAEQYF
TRBJ2-2,.,TRBV7-9,.,TGTGCCAGCAGCTCCCAACAGGGTATCGCCGGGGAGCTGTTTTTT,CASSSQQGIAGELFF
TRBJ2-7,.,TRBV6-5,TRBD1,TGTGCCAGCAGACCAACAGGGGAACACGAGCAGTACTTC,CASRPTGEHEQYF
TRBJ2-2,.,TRBV12-5,.,TGTGCTAGTGGTTTGACCGCGGAGAACACCGGGGAGCTGTTTTTT,CASGLTAENTGELFF
TRBJ2-3,.,TRBV5-1,.,TGCGCCAGCAGCTTGGCCGGACAGTCAGATACGCAGTATTTT,CASSLAGQSDTQYF
TRBJ2-2,.,TRBV6-5,.,TGTGCCAGCAGTTACTCGGGATCCAGGGATACCGGGGAGCTGTTTTTT,CASSYSGSRDTGELFF
TRBJ2-1,.,TRBV2,.,TGTGCCATTGCGAAACTAGTAGATCTCGGCAATGAGCAGTTCTTC,CAIAKLVDLGNEQFF
TRBJ1-5,.,TRBV9,.,TGTGCCAGCAGTATGGGGGCTGGCAATCAGCCCCAGCATTTT,CASSMGAGNQPQHF
TRBJ2-3,.,TRBV7-9,.,TGTGCCAGCAGCTTCGTTCGAGGGGCAGATACGCAGTATTTT,CASSFVRGADTQYF
TRBJ1-5,.,TRBV27,.,TGTGCCAGCAGCCCGCCAGATCAGCCCCAGCATTTT,CASSPPDQPQHF
TRBJ2-7,.,TRBV6-5,.,TGTGCCAGCAGTTATGGAACAGGGTGGTCGGAGCAGTACTTC,CASSYGTGWSEQYF
TRBJ2-3,few,TRBV7-9,.,TGTGCCAGCAGCTTAGTAGATCAAACCACAGATACGCAGTATTTT,CASSLVDQTTDTQYF
TRBJ2-1,few,TRBV5-4,TRBD1,TGTGCCAGCAGCTTTGGGACAGGGATTGAGCAGTTCTTC,CASSFGTGIEQFF
TRBJ1-5,.,TRBV9,.,TGTGCCAGCAGCGAGGGGATGGGCAATCAGCCCCAGCATTTT,CASSEGMGNQPQHF
TRBJ2-1,.,TRBV27,TRBD2,TGTGCCAGCAGTCCCAGGACTAGCGGGAGAGGTCCGTTCTTC,CASSPRTSGRGPFF
TRBJ2-1,.,TRBV18,TRBD2,TGTGCCAGCTCACCTGGGACTAGCGTAAACAATGAGCAGTTCTTC,CASSPGTSVNNEQFF
TRBJ2-3,.,TRBV4-2,.,TGTGCCAGCAGCCAAGATGGAGTATTCGAAGCGGATACGCAGTATTTT,CASSQDGVFEADTQYF
TRBJ2-4,.,TRBV5-8,TRBD1,TGTGCCAGCAGCCGCGGGACAGGGGAAGGATTAGCCAAAAACATTCAGTACTTC,CASSRGTGEGLAKNIQYF
TRBJ2-1,.,TRBV18,.,TGTGCCAGCTCACAAGAACTAGTTTCCTACAATGAGCAGTTCTTC,CASSQELVSYNEQFF
TRBJ1-6,.,TRBV15,TRBD1,TGTGCCACCAGCCAGGACAGGGTCATTTCACCCCTCCACTTT,CATSQDRVISPLHF
TRBJ2-1,.,TRBV7-9,.,TGTGCCAGCAGCTTACTGGACAATGAGCAGTTCTTC,CASSLLDNEQFF
TRBJ1-5,few,TRBV5-6,TRBD1,TGTGCCAGCAGCTCATTCGACAGGGTGGATCAGCCCCAGCATTTT,CASSSFDRVDQPQHF
TRBJ2-3,medium-sized,TRBV5-1,TRBD2,TGCGCCAGCAGCTCCACGGGACTAGCCAACACAGATACGCAGTATTTT,CASSSTGLANTDTQYF
TRBJ2-1,.,TRBV13,.,TGTGCCAGCAGCTTAGGGACTAGTATGGAGCAGTTCTTC,CASSLGTSMEQFF
TRBJ2-5,few,TRBV3-1/TRBV3-2,TRBD2,TGTGCCAGCAGCCAACGAAGCGGGGGGGCCCAAGAGACCCAGTACTTC,CASSQRSGGAQETQYF
TRBJ2-1,.,TRBV3-1/TRBV3-2,TRBD2,TGTGCCAGCAGCCAAGATCAGCGGGGGGGGCTCAATGAGCAGTTCTTC,CASSQDQRGGLNEQFF
TRBJ2-5,.,TRBV6-6,TRBD2,TGTGCCAGCAGTCTCGGACTAGCGGGAGGTTACCAAGAGACCCAGTACTTC,CASSLGLAGGYQETQYF
TRBJ2-2,.,TRBV7-2,.,TGTGCCAGCAGCTTAGTTAGAGGGACCATCGGGGGCGGGGAGCTGTTTTTT,CASSLVRGTIGGGELFF
TRBJ2-7,.,TRBV6-6,.,TGTGCCAGCAGTTACCGAGGACAGTCTTACGAGCAGTACTTC,CASSYRGQSYEQYF
TRBJ1-4,.,TRBV19,TRBD1,TGTGCCAGTAGTTCGGGACAGCGCCATGAAAAACTGTTTTTT,CASSSGQRHEKLFF
TRBJ2-5,once,TRBV27,.,TGTGCCAGCAGTTTAGGGGCAGGTGGCGAGACCCAGTACTTC,CASSLGAGGETQYF
TRBJ2-3,.,TRBV9,.,TGTGCCAGCAGCGGCAGGGGGGACGCTACGCAGTATTTT,CASSGRGDATQYF
TRBJ2-3,medium-sized,TRBV10-3,TRBD2,TGTGCCATCAGGACGACTAGCGGGGTTGATACGCAGTATTTT,CAIRTTSGVDTQYF
TRBJ2-6,.,TRBV5-4,.,TGTGCCAGCAGCTTGCCAGGGGATGGGGCCAACGTCCTGACTTTC,CASSLPGDGANVLTF
TRBJ1-1,.,TRBV9,TRBD1,TGTGCCAGCAGCGGGCTCTCGGACAGGAGGAACACTGAAGCTTTCTTT,CASSGLSDRRNTEAFF
TRBJ1-5,once,TRBV5-6,.,TGTGCCAGCAGCTTACTCGCCCCCGGGACCTTCAATCAGCCCCAGCATTTT,CASSLLAPGTFNQPQHF
TRBJ2-5,.,TRBV9,.,TGTGCCAGCAGCGCCGGGACCATCCAAGAGACCCAGTACTTC,CASSAGTIQETQYF
TRBJ2-7,few,TRBV5-6,.,TGTGCCAGCAGCCGACAGCCCAATTCCTACGAGCAGTACTTC,CASSRQPNSYEQYF
TRBJ2-6,.,TRBV24-1,TRBD1,TGTGCCACCAGTGATCAGGGGGCTGGGGCCAACGTCCTGACTTTC,CATSDQGAGANVLTF
TRBJ2-1,.,TRBV5-4,TRBD2,TGTGCCAGCAGCCAAAGCGGGGGCCCCTACAATGAGCAGTTCTTC,CASSQSGGPYNEQFF
TRBJ2-5,once,TRBV4-2,TRBD2,TGTGCCAGCAGCCTGACTAGCGGGAACCAAGAGACCCAGTACTTC,CASSLTSGNQETQYF
TRBJ1-1,once,TRBV10-3,.,TGTGCCATCAGTGAAAGCCGTGCGAACACTGAAGCTTTCTTT,CAISESRANTEAFF
TRBJ1-2,.,TRBV6-5,.,TGTGCCAGCTACGGGACATACAATGGCTACACCTTC,CASYGTYNGYTF
TRBJ2-7,once,TRBV7-8,TRBD2,TGTGCCAGCAGCTTCCAGACCACTAGCGGCGAGCAGTACTTC,CASSFQTTSGEQYF
TRBJ1-3,.,TRBV18,.,TGTGCCAGCTCACCCCGACGGACAGAAGGAAACACCATATATTTT,CASSPRRTEGNTIYF
TRBJ2-5,once,TRBV5-1,.,TGCGCCAGCAGATCAAACTTCCGGGATCGACAAGAGACCCAGTACTTC,CASRSNFRDRQETQYF